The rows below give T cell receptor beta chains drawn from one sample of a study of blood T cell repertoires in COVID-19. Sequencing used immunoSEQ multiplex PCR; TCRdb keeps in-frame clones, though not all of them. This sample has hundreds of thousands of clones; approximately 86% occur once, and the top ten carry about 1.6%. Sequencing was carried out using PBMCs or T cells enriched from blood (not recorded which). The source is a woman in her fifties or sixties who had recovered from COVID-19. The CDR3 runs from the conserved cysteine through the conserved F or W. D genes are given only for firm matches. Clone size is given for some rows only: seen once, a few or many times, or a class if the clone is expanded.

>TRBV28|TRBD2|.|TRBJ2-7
TGTGCCAGCACCGATAACTTCTCTGGGGCTAGCGGCTACGAGCAGTACTTC
CASTDNFSGASGYEQYF
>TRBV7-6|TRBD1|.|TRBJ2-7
TGTGCCAGCAGCGCTGGGACAGGGGAAGTCTACGAGCAGTACTTC
CASSAGTGEVYEQYF
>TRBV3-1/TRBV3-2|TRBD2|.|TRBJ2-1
TGTGCCAGCAGCCAAGCCCCGGGACTAGCGGGAGGTCACAATGAGCAGTTCTTC
CASSQAPGLAGGHNEQFF
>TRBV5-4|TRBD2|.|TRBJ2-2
TGTGCCAGCAGCGGGGAGCGGGGGAACACCGGGGAGCTGTTTTTT
CASSGERGNTGELFF
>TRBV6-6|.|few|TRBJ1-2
TGTGCCAGCAGTTCCTCAAACGGGAACTATGGCTACACCTTC
CASSSSNGNYGYTF
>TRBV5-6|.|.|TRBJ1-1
TGTGCCAGCAGCTTGGTTGGTAGAGGGGGTGTAACTGAAGCTTTCTTT
CASSLVGRGGVTEAFF
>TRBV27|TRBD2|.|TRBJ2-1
TGTGCCAGCAGTTCAGGACTAGCGGGGAATGAGCAGTTCTTC
CASSSGLAGNEQFF
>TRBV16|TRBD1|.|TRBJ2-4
TGTGCCAGCAGCCAAAGGACAGGGGTTGTCATTCAGTACTTC
CASSQRTGVVIQYF
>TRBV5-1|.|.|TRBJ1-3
TGCGCCAGCAGCATCGGAGGGGACGGAAACACCATATATTTT
CASSIGGDGNTIYF
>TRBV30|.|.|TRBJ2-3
TGTGCCGGGGGGGGCAGCACAGATACGCAGTATTTT
CAGGGSTDTQYF
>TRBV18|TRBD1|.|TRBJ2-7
TGTGCCAGCTCCCCAGGGACAGGAAGCTCCTACGAGCAGTACTTC
CASSPGTGSSYEQYF
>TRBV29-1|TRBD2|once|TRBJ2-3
TGCAGCGTAAAAAGCGGGAGCATCACAGATACGCAGTATTTT
CSVKSGSITDTQYF
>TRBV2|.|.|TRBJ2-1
TGTGCCAGCAGTGAAAGGGGTTTAGGGTACAATGAGCAGTTCTTC
CASSERGLGYNEQFF
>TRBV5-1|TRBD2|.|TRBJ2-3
TGCGCCAGCAGCTTACCCGGGACTAGCGCCACAGATACGCAGTATTTT
CASSLPGTSATDTQYF
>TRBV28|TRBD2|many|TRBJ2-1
TGTGCCAGCAGTCCTCTAGCGGACGTCAATGAGCAGTTCTTC
CASSPLADVNEQFF
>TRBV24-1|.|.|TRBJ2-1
TGTGCCACCAGTGCCTCCCGAACAGGTCGGGATGAGCAGTTCTTC
CATSASRTGRDEQFF
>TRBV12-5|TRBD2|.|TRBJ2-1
TGTGCTAGTGGTCCGCGTCGCGCGGGAGGATACAATGAGCAGTTCTTC
CASGPRRAGGYNEQFF
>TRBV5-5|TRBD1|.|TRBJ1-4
TGTGCCAGCAGCTTGCAGGGGGCCAGGGCTAATGAAAAACTGTTTTTT
CASSLQGARANEKLFF
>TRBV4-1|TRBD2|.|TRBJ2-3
TGCGCCAGCAGCCTGGGCCGGTTTAGGCAACTAGCGGGAACAGATACGCAGTATTTT
CASSLGRFRQLAGTDTQYF
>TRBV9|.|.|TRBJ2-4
TGTGCCAGCAGCGTAGACGGAGAAGCGGGCATTCAGTACTTC
CASSVDGEAGIQYF
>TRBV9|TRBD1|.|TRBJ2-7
TGTGCCAGCAGCGTAGGGACAGGGGTGGGAGAGCAGTACTTC
CASSVGTGVGEQYF
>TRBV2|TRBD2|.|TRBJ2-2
TGTGCCAGCAGAGCAACTAGCGGGAGAGGGGGCGGGGAGCTGTTTTTT
CASRATSGRGGGELFF
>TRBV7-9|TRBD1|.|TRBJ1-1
TGTGCCAGCAGCTCCCCGGACAGGGGTAAGGCTGAAGCTTTCTTT
CASSSPDRGKAEAFF
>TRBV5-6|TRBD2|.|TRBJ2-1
TGTGCCAGCAGCTTGTTAGCGGGACCTGAGCAGTTCTTC
CASSLLAGPEQFF
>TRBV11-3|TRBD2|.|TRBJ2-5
TGTGCCAGCAGCCCCGGACTAGCTCAAGAGACCCAGTACTTC
CASSPGLAQETQYF
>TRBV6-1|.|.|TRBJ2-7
TGTGCCAGCAGTGGCGGAAATCCGAGAGGGTTCTTCGAGCAGTACTTC
CASSGGNPRGFFEQYF
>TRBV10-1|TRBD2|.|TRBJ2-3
TGCGCCAGCAGGCCGGGACTAGCGGGAGATACGCAGTATTTT
CASRPGLAGDTQYF
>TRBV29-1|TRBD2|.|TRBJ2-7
TGCAGCGTTGAAAACTCGGGACTAGTAGGGGAGCAGTACTTC
CSVENSGLVGEQYF
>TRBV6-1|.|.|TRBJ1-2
TGTGCCAGCAGTCAAGCCGCAGGGGATGGCTACACCTTC
CASSQAAGDGYTF
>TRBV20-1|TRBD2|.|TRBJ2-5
TGCAGTGCTAGTCATGGGAGGGCGGGAGCAGAGACCCAGTACTTC
CSASHGRAGAETQYF
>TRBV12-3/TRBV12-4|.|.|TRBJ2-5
TGTGCCAGCAGTTTGCGGGAAGAGACCCAGTACTTC
CASSLREETQYF
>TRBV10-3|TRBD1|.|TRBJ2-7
TGTGCCATCAGAGATTCGGGACAGTCCTACGAGCAGTACTTC
CAIRDSGQSYEQYF
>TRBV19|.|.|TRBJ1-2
TGTGCCAGTCCCCCAGCTAACTATGGCTACACCTTC
CASPPANYGYTF
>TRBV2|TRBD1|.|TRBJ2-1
TGTGCCAGCAGTCAGTACGGTACAGGGGGCAATGAGCAGTTCTTC
CASSQYGTGGNEQFF
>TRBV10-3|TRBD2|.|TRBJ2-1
TGTGCCATCAGACAGCGGGAGTTGGGGGTCAATGAGCAGTTCTTC
CAIRQRELGVNEQFF
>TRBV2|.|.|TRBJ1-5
TGTGCCAGCAGTGTATTGGGAGGGGATAGCAATCAGCCCCAGCATTTT
CASSVLGGDSNQPQHF
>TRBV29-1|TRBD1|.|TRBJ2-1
TGCAGCGTGGGACAGTATAATGAGCAGTTCTTC
CSVGQYNEQFF
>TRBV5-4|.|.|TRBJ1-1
TGTGCCAGCAGCTTCGGGGGGCCATTGAACACTGAAGCTTTCTTT
CASSFGGPLNTEAFF
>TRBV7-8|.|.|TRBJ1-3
TGTGCCAGCAGCTTAGTTGGGCTCCTTGGAAACACCATATATTTT
CASSLVGLLGNTIYF
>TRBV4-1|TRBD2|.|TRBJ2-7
TGCGCCAGCAGCCATCGGACTAGCGCAGACTACGAGCAGTACTTC
CASSHRTSADYEQYF
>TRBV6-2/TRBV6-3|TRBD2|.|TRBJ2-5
TGTGCCAGTAGTAGCGGGAGGGCCGCAGAGACCCAGTACTTC
CASSSGRAAETQYF
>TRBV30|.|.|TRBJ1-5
TGTGCCTGGAGTGTAGGAGGGGCGAATCAGCCCCAGCATTTT
CAWSVGGANQPQHF
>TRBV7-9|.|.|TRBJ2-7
TGTGCCAGCAGCTTAGTGGGAGACGAGCAGTACTTC
CASSLVGDEQYF
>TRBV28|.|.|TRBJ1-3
TGTGCCAGCACGGAAGGGGCTGGTGGAAACACCATATATTTT
CASTEGAGGNTIYF
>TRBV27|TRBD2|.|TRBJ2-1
TGTGCCAGCAGTCTGGGGGGGGTTGAGCAGTTCTTC
CASSLGGVEQFF
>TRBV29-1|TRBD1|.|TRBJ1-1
TGCAGCGTTACCAGGGGGCGAGGCACTGAAGCTTTCTTT
CSVTRGRGTEAFF
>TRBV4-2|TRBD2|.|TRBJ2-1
TGTGCCAGCAGCCAAGATCCTGAAACTAGCGGGATCTACAATGAGCAGTTCTTC
CASSQDPETSGIYNEQFF
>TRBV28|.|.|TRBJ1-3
TGTGCCAGCAGTTTATACCCCCAGATACAGCGAAACACCATATATTTT
CASSLYPQIQRNTIYF
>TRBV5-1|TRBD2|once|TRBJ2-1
TGCGCCAGCAGCCAAAAATTAGCGGGAGCTCTTTACAATGAGCAGTTCTTC
CASSQKLAGALYNEQFF